These T cell receptor beta chains were read from a single sample in a study of blood T cell repertoires in COVID-19. Some clones are missing from TCRdb's copy, which holds only in-frame ones; the method was immunoSEQ multiplex PCR. The sample lists about 230,000 clones, about four fifths seen once, with approximately 4.8% in the top ten. The sample was peripheral blood. These receptors all come from a man over 45 with active or convalescent COVID-19. Both conserved end residues are part of each CDR3. The D gene is left open where the match is weak.

D gene	V gene	J gene	CDR3 DNA	CDR3 protein
TRBD2	TRBV3-1/TRBV3-2	TRBJ2-1	TGTGCCAGCAGCTCCTGGGGTAGCGGGGGCGTCTCCTACAATGAGCAGTTCTTC	CASSSWGSGGVSYNEQFF
.	TRBV7-7	TRBJ2-2	TGTGCCAGCAGGGGAGCTGGTTCGGGGACCGGGGAGCTGTTTTTT	CASRGAGSGTGELFF
.	TRBV19	TRBJ2-7	TGTGCCAGTAGTATGGGCAGATACGAGCAGTACTTC	CASSMGRYEQYF
TRBD1	TRBV4-2	TRBJ2-3	TGTGCCAGCAGCCAAGGACAGGGGTCCTCAGATACGCAGTATTTT	CASSQGQGSSDTQYF
TRBD2	TRBV11-2	TRBJ2-3	TGTGCCAGCAGCTCGGGGCTAGCGGGGGCAGATACGCAGTATTTT	CASSSGLAGADTQYF
.	TRBV10-3	TRBJ2-7	TGTGCCATCAGTGATTCCCAGCGCTACGAGCAGTACTTC	CAISDSQRYEQYF
.	TRBV6-1	TRBJ1-5	TGTGCCAGCAATAAGGTGGGGCGTTCTCAGCCCCAGCATTTT	CASNKVGRSQPQHF
.	TRBV6-5	TRBJ1-5	TGTGCCAGCAGTTTTACTGTAGCTCAGCCCCAGCATTTT	CASSFTVAQPQHF
TRBD1	TRBV3-1/TRBV3-2	TRBJ1-1	TGTGCCAGCAGGGAACAGGGGCGCACTGAAGCTTTCTTT	CASREQGRTEAFF
.	TRBV29-1	TRBJ1-2	TGCAGCGTTGATATACTACAGGGTACCTATGGCTACACCTTC	CSVDILQGTYGYTF